One T cell receptor beta chain is described in this entry. Its specificity is not known. These data originate in a study of long-term antiretroviral therapy in people with HIV. Study-level results: Absence of data on ART adherence, viral resistance or therapy changes was noted. An increase in diversity followed ART, yet levels stayed below transplant donor controls.

Specimens retained roughly 1-11 million cryopreserved PBMC preceding DNA extraction. CDR1 is MNHEY, CDR2 SMNVEV, per germline (reference sequence). The germline V and J ends were trimmed by 1 base and 1 base, with 11 bases remaining between them. The CDR3 spans 16 residues. Researchers ran immunoSEQ v3.0 at survey level. Method: immunoSEQ multiplex PCR; TCRdb's copy keeps in-frame clones and lacks some. The table has some 16,000 clones, 70% to 85% seen once. Here the sequenced sample was unsorted PBMCs, taken 2.1 years after starting antiretroviral therapy. The sequence was obtained from a man aged 40-55 years with HIV. The chain recombines TRBV27 with TRBJ2-1, with D perhaps TRBD1 or TRBD2 (6 bases each). The CDR3: CASSLYGGGSYNEQFF. DNA of the CDR3: TGTGCCAGCAGTTTATACGGAGGGGGGTCCTACAATGAGCAGTTCTTC.